Listed here are 21 T cell receptor beta chains from one sample, sequenced in a study of cytotoxic CD8 clonotypes in ibrutinib-treated CLL. Clones were sequenced by immunoSEQ multiplex PCR, and TCRdb holds only the in-frame ones, with some missing. The sample holds fewer than 400,000 clones; about 61% are singletons and the top ten take roughly 6.8%. The material sequenced was PBMCs, taken after 36 months of ibrutinib treatment. These receptors all come from a human donor with chronic lymphocytic leukemia.

The chain has TRBV15 and TRBJ2-3; no clear D. Germline CDR1 reads LNHNV; CDR2 reads YYDKDF (reference sequence). CDR3 length: 14 amino acids. V was shortened by 0 bases and J by 2 bases, with 6 bases between the two germline ends. CDR3 sequence reads: CATSRDGITDTQYF. DNA for the CDR3: TGTGCCACCAGCAGAGATGGCATCACAGATACGCAGTATTTT. Using reference TRBV15 and TRBJ2-3 for the parts outside the CDR3, the full variable domain is DAMVIQNPRYQVTQFGKPVTLSCSQTLNHNVMYWYQQKSSQAPKLLFHYYDKDFNNEADTPDNFQSRRPNTSFCFLDIRSPGLGDTAMYLCATSRDGITDTQYFGPGTRLTVL.

In its sample, this clone was seen a few times. The chain couples TRBV23-1 to TRBJ2-7; D perhaps matches TRBD1 (5 bases). TRBV23-1 is annotated as an ORF whose role is uncertain. V was clipped by 4 bases and J by 5 bases, with 21 bases between them. This CDR3 comprises 16 residues. The CDR3 region is CASSPHRLRVIDEQYF. CDR3 nucleotide sequence: TGCGCCAGCAGTCCCCACCGGCTCAGGGTGATTGACGAGCAGTACTTC.

The chain is built from TRBV10-3 and TRBJ2-7, with no clear D. CDR1 is ENHRY, CDR2 SYGVKD, per germline. V lost 5 bases to trimming and J lost 3 bases, with 8 bases between them. The CDR3 contains 12 residues. In DNA form, the CDR3 reads TGTGCCATCAGTTCGATAGGCTACGAGCAGTACTTC. Residues: CAISSIGYEQYF.

The chain uses TRBV14 and TRBJ2-2, with 7 positions matching TRBD1. The CDR3 is 16 amino acids. Trimming at V came to 0 bases and at J to 5 bases, leaving 6 bases not matched to a gene. CDR1 is SGHDN and CDR2 is FVKESK in the germline V gene. The CDR3 DNA reads as TGTGCCAGCAGCCAAGATAAGGGGGCGCGGACCGGGGAGCTGTTTTTT. Protein sequence: CASSQDKGARTGELFF.

This clone was picked up a small number of times. The chain has TRBV18 and TRBJ2-1, with TRBD2 as a possible D gene (5 bases). CDR3 length: 15 amino acids. Looked up from germline, CDR1 is KGHSH and CDR2 is LQKENI. V lost 3 bases and J lost 8, with 17 bases in between. CDR3 DNA sequence: TGTGCCAGCTCACCGGCTGGACTGTCCCTCGATGAGCAGTTCTTC. Protein sequence: CASSPAGLSLDEQFF. The variable domain in full, with the rest retrieved from reference TRBV18 and TRBJ2-1, is NAGVMQNPRHLVRRRGQEARLRCSPMKGHSHVYWYRQLPEEGLKFMVYLQKENIIDESGMPKERFSAEFPKEGPSILRIQQVVRGDSAAYFCASSPAGLSLDEQFFGPGTRLTVL.

V is TRBV7-2 and J is TRBJ2-3, with 9 bases lining up with TRBD2. CDR1 is SGHTA, CDR2 FQGNSA, per germline. The trim removed 1 base at V and 8 bases at J, leaving 10 bases unmatched. This CDR3 region has 16 residues. This CDR3 is CASSLGPAGGRSTQYF. CDR3 in DNA: TGTGCCAGCAGCTTAGGGCCCGCGGGGGGGCGGAGTACGCAGTATTTT. The whole variable domain, remainder taken from reference TRBV7-2 and TRBJ2-3, is GAGVSQSPSNKVTEKGKDVELRCDPISGHTALYWYRQSLGQGLEFLIYFQGNSAPDKSGLPSDRFSAERTGGSVSTLTIQRTQQEDSAVYLCASSLGPAGGRSTQYFGPGTRLTVL.

V is TRBV18 and J is TRBJ2-5, with 13 bases matching TRBD2. The CDR3 runs to 18 residues. Trimming took 3 bases from V and 1 from J; bases not matched to a gene: 8. From germline, CDR1 is KGHSH and CDR2 LQKENI. DNA for the CDR3: TGTGCCAGCTCACCCCAACAAGGACTAGCGGGGGCCCAAGAGACCCAGTACTTC. Translation: CASSPQQGLAGAQETQYF.

This sequence joins TRBV7-6 and TRBJ1-2; 7 bases match TRBD1. CDR3 length: 16 residues. Germline CDR1 reads SGHVS; CDR2 reads FNYEAQ. V shed 1 base and J 6 bases; nucleotides not matched to a gene: 11. The CDR3 loop reads CASSLETGLPLNGYTF. The CDR3 DNA reads TGTGCCAGCAGCTTAGAGACAGGGCTCCCGTTGAATGGCTACACCTTC.

The rearrangement joins TRBV9 to TRBJ2-3; either TRBD1 or TRBD2 may fit D (6 bases each). With 7 bases removed from V and 3 bases from J, the gap between germline ends came to 12 bases. CDR1 is SGDLS and CDR2 is YYNGEE in the germline V gene. This CDR3 has 13 residues. The CDR3: CASDLGGTDTQYF. CDR3 in DNA: TGTGCCAGCGATCTAGGGGGGACAGATACGCAGTATTTT.

V is TRBV11-2 and J is TRBJ2-3; 10 positions agree with TRBD2. The V segment lost 4 bases and the J segment 4 bases; nucleotides outside the gene matches: 8. CDR1 and CDR2 (germline): SGHAT, FQNNGV. The CDR3 length is 16 residues. For the CDR3, the DNA is TGTGCCAGCAGCTGGACACTAGCGGGAACGGCAGATACGCAGTATTTT. Translating it yields CASSWTLAGTADTQYF.

This clone has a single count. The chain carries TRBV30 and TRBJ1-5, with 9 bases that match TRBD1. The V gene's germline CDR1 is GTSNPN and CDR2 SVGIG (reference sequence). This CDR3 has 15 residues. Trimming at V came to 4 bases and at J to 4 bases, leaving 8 bases not matched to a gene. The CDR3 protein is CAWTSGTGLNQPQHF. The CDR3 DNA sequence: TGTGCCTGGACTTCTGGGACAGGGCTTAATCAGCCCCAGCATTTT.

This chain connects TRBV4-3 to TRBJ1-4; D might be TRBD1 (5 bases). Trimming left V 1 base short and J 8 bases short, with 20 bases between. This CDR3 is 17 amino acids long. Per the germline V gene, CDR1 is LGHNA and CDR2 is YSLEER. The CDR3 sequence is CASSQVLLRGEFEKLFF. CDR3 nucleotide sequence: TGCGCCAGCAGCCAAGTCCTACTACGGGGGGAATTCGAAAAACTGTTTTTT.

The chain combines TRBV28 with TRBJ1-1, with TRBD1 as a possible D gene (5 bases). There are 14 residues in the CDR3. Trimming took 5 bases from V and 4 from J, leaving 14 bases between them. The germline V gene encodes CDR1 MDHEN and CDR2 SYDVKM. The CDR3 region is CASSGGTLSTEAFF. As DNA, the CDR3 is TGTGCCAGCAGTGGGGGAACTTTAAGCACTGAAGCTTTCTTT.

The chain has TRBV7-6 and TRBJ2-3, with TRBD2 matching 8 bases. With V trimmed by 5 bases and J by 1 base, 8 bases remained unmatched. This CDR3 has 16 amino acids. Germline CDR1 SGHVS, CDR2 FNYEAQ. Written as DNA, the CDR3 is TGTGCCAGCAGCCGCAAGCTAGCGGGTCGCACAGATACGCAGTATTTT. Amino acid sequence: CASSRKLAGRTDTQYF.

The genes are TRBV13 and TRBJ2-7; D remains ambiguous. The CDR3 loop spans 16 amino acids. From germline, CDR1 is PRHDT and CDR2 FYEKMQ (reference sequence). Between the trimmed V and J ends, which lost 1 base and 2 bases, there was a span of 15 bases. The CDR3 bases are TGTGCCAGCAGCTTAGTACGGATCGGCGTCCCCTACGAGCAGTACTTC. The encoded protein is CASSLVRIGVPYEQYF.

The rearrangement links TRBV19 to TRBJ1-1; unclear D gene. The CDR3 runs to 20 residues. The germline V gene encodes CDR1 LNHDA and CDR2 SQIVND (reference sequence). The V gene lost 3 bases and the J gene lost 0 bases, with 26 bases spanning the gap. CDR3 nucleotides: TGTGCCAGTAGTATTGTAGGGATTGGTTCTTGGGCAGGATTGAACACTGAAGCTTTCTTT. It specifies CASSIVGIGSWAGLNTEAFF.

This chain's CDR3 is CASSRRTSVSHEQFF. The CDR3 coding sequence is TGTGCCAGCAGCCGACGGACTAGTGTCTCACATGAGCAGTTCTTC. J is TRBJ2-1 and V is TRBV11-3; 7 positions agree with TRBD2. Germline V gene lookup returns CDR1 SGHNT and CDR2 YENEEA. Trimming cost V 5 bases and J 8 bases; bases outside gene matches: 12. The CDR3 covers 15 residues.

This chain uses TRBV5-1 with TRBJ1-1; D gene unclear. CDR3 length: 14 amino acids. The V gene's germline CDR1 is SGHRS and CDR2 YFSETQ. V lost 1 base and J lost 1, with 8 bases in between. In nucleotides, the CDR3 is TGCGCCAGCAGCTTGTATAAGGGGAACACTGAAGCTTTCTTT. This translates into CASSLYKGNTEAFF.

Details on this clone: Other DNA variants within this sample encode the same CDR3. This chain uses TRBV27 with TRBJ2-3; D is perhaps TRBD1 (5 bases). Trimming removed 2 bases at V and 4 bases at J, with 7 bases between. The CDR3 totals 13 residues. The germline gives CDR1 MNHEY, CDR2 SMNVEV (reference sequence). CDR3 nucleotides: TGTGCCAGCAGTTTACTAGGGGCAGATACGCAGTATTTT. Protein sequence: CASSLLGADTQYF.

This clone has only one observation. V and J are TRBV18 and TRBJ2-1, with 9 bases lining up with TRBD1. The CDR3 consists of 20 residues. J lost 0 bases, V lost 1 base, and 13 bases had no gene match. Germline CDR1 KGHSH, CDR2 LQKENI. The CDR3: CASSPRNRGLSKSSYNEQFF. In DNA, the CDR3 is TGTGCCAGCTCACCACGGAACAGGGGGCTTTCAAAGAGCTCCTACAATGAGCAGTTCTTC. Together with reference TRBV18 and TRBJ2-1, the CDR3 gives the full variable domain: NAGVMQNPRHLVRRRGQEARLRCSPMKGHSHVYWYRQLPEEGLKFMVYLQKENIIDESGMPKERFSAEFPKEGPSILRIQQVVRGDSAAYFCASSPRNRGLSKSSYNEQFFGPGTRLTVL.

The chain uses TRBV4-1 and TRBJ1-2, with 7 bases that match TRBD1. CDR1 and CDR2 from the germline V gene are MGHRA and YSYEKL. CDR3 length equals 13 residues. Losses at the gene ends were 5 bases for V and 8 bases for J; bases not matched to a gene: 8. DNA for the CDR3: TGCGCCAGCAGCGGGACAGACGCGCGGGGCTACACCTTC. Amino acid sequence: CASSGTDARGYTF.